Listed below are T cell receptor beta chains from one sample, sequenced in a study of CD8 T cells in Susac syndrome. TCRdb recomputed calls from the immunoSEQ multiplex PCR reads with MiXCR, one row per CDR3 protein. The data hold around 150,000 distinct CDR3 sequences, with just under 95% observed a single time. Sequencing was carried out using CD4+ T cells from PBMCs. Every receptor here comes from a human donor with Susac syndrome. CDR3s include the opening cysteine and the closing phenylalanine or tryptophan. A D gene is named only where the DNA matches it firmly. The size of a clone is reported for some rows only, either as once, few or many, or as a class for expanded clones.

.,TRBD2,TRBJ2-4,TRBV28,CASIPGGENIQYF,TGTGCCAGCATCCCCGGGGGGGAAAACATTCAGTACTTC
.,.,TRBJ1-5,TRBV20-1,CSASVRSTDSNQPQHF,TGCAGTGCTAGCGTCCGGTCTACGGATAGCAATCAGCCCCAGCATTTT
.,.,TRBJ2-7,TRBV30,CAWSVSWGLGEQYF,TGTGCCTGGAGTGTAAGCTGGGGGCTCGGCGAGCAGTACTTC
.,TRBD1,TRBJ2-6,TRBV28,CASQSQGVLTF,TGTGCCAGTCAATCACAGGGGGTCCTGACTTTC
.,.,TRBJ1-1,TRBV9,CASSVGGEGQAFF,TGTGCCAGCAGCGTAGGTGGAGAGGGGCAGGCTTTCTTT
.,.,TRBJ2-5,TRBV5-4,CASSLFAETQYF,TGTGCCAGCAGCTTGTTCGCAGAGACCCAGTACTTC
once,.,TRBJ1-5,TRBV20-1,CSLGSVGQPQHF,TGCAGTCTTGGGTCGGTCGGTCAGCCCCAGCATTTT
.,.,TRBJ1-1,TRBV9,CASSPRERTEAFF,TGTGCCAGCAGCCCCCGTGAAAGGACTGAAGCTTTCTTT
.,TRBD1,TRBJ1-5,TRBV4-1,CASSYRQGGNQPQHF,TGCGCCAGCAGCTATCGACAGGGTGGGAATCAGCCCCAGCATTTT
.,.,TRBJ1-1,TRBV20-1,CRPWGGHTEAFF,TGCAGACCCTGGGGAGGGCACACTGAAGCTTTCTTT